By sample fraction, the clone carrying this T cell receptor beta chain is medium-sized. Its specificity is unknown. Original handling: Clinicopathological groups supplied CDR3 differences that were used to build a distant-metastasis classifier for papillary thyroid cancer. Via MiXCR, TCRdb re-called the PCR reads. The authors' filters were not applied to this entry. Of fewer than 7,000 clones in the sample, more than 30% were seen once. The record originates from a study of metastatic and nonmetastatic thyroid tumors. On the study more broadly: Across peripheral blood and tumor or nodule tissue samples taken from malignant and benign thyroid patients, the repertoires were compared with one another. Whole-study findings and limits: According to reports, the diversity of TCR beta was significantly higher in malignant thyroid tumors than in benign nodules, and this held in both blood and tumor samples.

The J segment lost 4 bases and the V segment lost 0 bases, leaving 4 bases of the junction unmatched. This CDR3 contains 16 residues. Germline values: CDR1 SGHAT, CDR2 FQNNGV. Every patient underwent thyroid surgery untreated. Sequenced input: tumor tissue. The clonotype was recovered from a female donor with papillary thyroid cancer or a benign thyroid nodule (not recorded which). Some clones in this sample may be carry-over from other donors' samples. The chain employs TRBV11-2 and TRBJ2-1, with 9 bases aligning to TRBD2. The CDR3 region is CASSLDTAGGYNEQFF. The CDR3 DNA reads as TGTGCCAGCAGCTTAGATACAGCGGGAGGATACAATGAGCAGTTCTTC.